Below, 8 T cell receptor beta chains from the same sample are listed, as sequenced in a study of T-cell memory formation after mild COVID-19 (dated by TCRdb to the early 2020s). The library was generated by 5' RACE. The reads were generated on an Illumina NovaSeq 6000. TCRdb reran the public reads through fastp at Q25 and MiXCR, keeping productive beta chains. Each CDR3 protein gets just one entry, which takes the most common genes and DNA from the rows behind it. This sample has hundreds of thousands of distinct CDR3 sequences in its table, and roughly 15% of those were observed once. In total, the top ten clones hold about a fifth of the sample. Sequencing was done on a sample of PBMCs or a T cell subset sorted from them (not recorded which). The receptor source for this set is a man between 18 and 29 years old who had mild COVID-19 (a few samples of this study predate the infection). The sample titles of this study are shuffled in the database, so cell type and time point are left out; the donor was told from shared clones.

CDR3 protein: CASSTPGGTSQETQYF. In nucleotides, the CDR3 is TGTGCCAGCAGCACCCCGGGTGGGACCAGCCAAGAGACCCAGTACTTC. This chain uses TRBV7-2 with TRBJ2-5, with D possibly being TRBD1 or TRBD2 (5 bases each). Deletions cut 5 bases from V and 1 base from J, with 17 bases between. Per the germline V gene, CDR1 is SGHTA and CDR2 is FQGNSA. The CDR3 has 16 residues.

In this sample, this clonotype turned up a few times. The CDR3 DNA follows: TGTGCCAGTAGTACGGACACCTACCAAGAGACCCAGTACTTC. Encoded protein: CASSTDTYQETQYF. The chain joins TRBV19 to TRBJ2-5, with D maybe TRBD1 (5 bases). The CDR3 spans 14 residues. Deletions cut 4 bases from V and 0 bases from J, with 9 bases between. The germline V gene encodes CDR1 LNHDA and CDR2 SQIVND (reference sequence).

This clonotype was seen many times. V and J are TRBV5-1 and TRBJ1-3; D gene ambiguous. V lost 1 base to trimming and J lost 0 bases, with 14 bases between them. The germline V gene encodes CDR1 SGHRS and CDR2 YFSETQ. The CDR3 spans 17 residues. CDR3 nucleotides: TGCGCCAGCAGCTTGACGTCCCGGGAACCCTCTGGAAACACCATATATTTT. The encoded protein is CASSLTSREPSGNTIYF.

The chain is built from TRBV20-1 and TRBJ2-4; D not resolved. Germline V gene sequence: CDR1 DFQATT, CDR2 SNEGSKA (reference sequence). The CDR3 covers 18 residues. Between the trimmed V and J ends, which lost 2 bases and 0 bases, there was a span of 20 bases. The CDR3 sequence is CSARPMDPNHLAKNIQYF. The DNA for the CDR3 is TGCAGTGCTAGACCCATGGACCCTAATCATCTAGCCAAAAACATTCAGTACTTC.

This clonotype was detected only a few times. The J gene is TRBJ1-1, the V gene TRBV7-3, with 10 bases matching TRBD1. With V trimmed by 5 bases and J by 5 bases, 5 bases remained unmatched. CDR3 size: 14 residues. Germline CDR1 is SGHTA and CDR2 is FQGTGA. DNA for the CDR3: TGTGCCAGCAGCCGGACAGGGGGTTATACTGAAGCTTTCTTT. As protein: CASSRTGGYTEAFF.

V usage is TRBV20-1 and J usage is TRBJ1-1, with 7 bases that match TRBD1. This CDR3 comprises 14 residues. The V gene's germline CDR1 is DFQATT and CDR2 SNEGSKA (reference sequence). Trimming cost V 3 bases and J 6 bases; bases outside gene matches: 10. CDR3 amino acids: CSARTGTVNAEAFF. Written as DNA, the CDR3 is TGCAGTGCTAGGACTGGGACAGTCAACGCTGAAGCTTTCTTT.

This chain joins TRBV7-3 and TRBJ2-3, with D unresolved. This CDR3 contains 17 residues. V gave up 0 bases and J gave up 4 bases, with 17 bases separating them. Germline V gene sequence: CDR1 SGHTA, CDR2 FQGTGA. The CDR3 region has the DNA TGTGCCAGCAGCTTAACAGGTTCTCGAGCGCCCCCAGATACGCAGTATTTT. Residues: CASSLTGSRAPPDTQYF.

This clonotype has just a few counts. CDR3 in DNA: TGTGCCAGCTCACCTGTGCTGGAAGACGAGCAGTACTTC. Protein product: CASSPVLEDEQYF. The rearrangement uses TRBV18 and TRBJ2-7; no definite D call. CDR1 and CDR2 (germline): KGHSH, LQKENI. V lost 3 bases and J 5 bases, leaving 11 bases between the germline ends. This CDR3 comprises 13 residues.